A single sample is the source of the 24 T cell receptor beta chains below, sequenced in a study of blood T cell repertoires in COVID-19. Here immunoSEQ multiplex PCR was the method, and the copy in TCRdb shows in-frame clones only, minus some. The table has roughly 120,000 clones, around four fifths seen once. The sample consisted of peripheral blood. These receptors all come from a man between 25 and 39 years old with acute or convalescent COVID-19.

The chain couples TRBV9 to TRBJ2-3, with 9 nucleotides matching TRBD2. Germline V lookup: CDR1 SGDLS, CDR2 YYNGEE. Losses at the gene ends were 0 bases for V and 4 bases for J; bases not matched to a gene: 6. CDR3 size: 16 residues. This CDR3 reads CASSVGLAGVADTQYF. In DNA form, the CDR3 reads TGTGCCAGCAGCGTAGGGTTAGCGGGGGTTGCAGATACGCAGTATTTT.

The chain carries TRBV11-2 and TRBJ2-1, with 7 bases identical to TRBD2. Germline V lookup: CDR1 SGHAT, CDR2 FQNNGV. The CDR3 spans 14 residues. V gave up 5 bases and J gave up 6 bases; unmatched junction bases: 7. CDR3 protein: CASSPRASGNEQFF. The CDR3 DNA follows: TGTGCCAGCAGCCCTAGAGCTAGCGGCAATGAGCAGTTCTTC. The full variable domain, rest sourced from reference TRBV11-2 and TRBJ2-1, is EAGVAQSPRYKIIEKRQSVAFWCNPISGHATLYWYQQILGQGPKLLIQFQNNGVVDDSQLPKDRFSAERLKGVDSTLKIQPAKLEDSAVYLCASSPRASGNEQFFGPGTRLTVL.

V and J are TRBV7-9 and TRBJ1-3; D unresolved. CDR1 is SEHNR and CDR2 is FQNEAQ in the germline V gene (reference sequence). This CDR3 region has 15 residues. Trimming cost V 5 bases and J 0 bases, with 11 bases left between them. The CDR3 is CASSPRQISGNTIYF. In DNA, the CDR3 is TGTGCCAGCAGCCCCAGGCAGATCTCTGGAAACACCATATATTTT.

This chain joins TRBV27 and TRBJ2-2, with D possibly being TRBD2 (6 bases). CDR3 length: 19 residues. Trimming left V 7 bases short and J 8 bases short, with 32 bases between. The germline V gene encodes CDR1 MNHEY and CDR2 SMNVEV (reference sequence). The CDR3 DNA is TGTGCCAGCACCTTCATCGACGGGAGCAGACCTCCTGGTAGGGGGGAGCTGTTTTTT. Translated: CASTFIDGSRPPGRGELFF.

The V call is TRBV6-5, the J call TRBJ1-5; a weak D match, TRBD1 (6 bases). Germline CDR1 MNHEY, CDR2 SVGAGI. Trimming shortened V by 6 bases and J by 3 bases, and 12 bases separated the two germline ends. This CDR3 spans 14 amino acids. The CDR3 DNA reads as TGTGCCAGCAGCCCCGGACAGAACAATCAGCCCCAGCATTTT. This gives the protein CASSPGQNNQPQHF.

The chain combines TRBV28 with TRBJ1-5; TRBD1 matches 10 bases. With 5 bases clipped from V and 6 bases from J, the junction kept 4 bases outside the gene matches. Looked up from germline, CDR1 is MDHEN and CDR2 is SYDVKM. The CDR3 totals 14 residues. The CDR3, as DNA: TGTGCCAGCAGTCAGACAGGGGGCGGTCAGCCCCAGCATTTT. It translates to CASSQTGGGQPQHF. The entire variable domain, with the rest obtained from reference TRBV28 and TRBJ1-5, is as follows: DVKVTQSSRYLVKRTGEKVFLECVQDMDHENMFWYRQDPGLGLRLIYFSYDVKMKEKGDIPEGYSVSREKKERFSLILESASTNQTSMYLCASSQTGGGQPQHFGDGTRLSIL.

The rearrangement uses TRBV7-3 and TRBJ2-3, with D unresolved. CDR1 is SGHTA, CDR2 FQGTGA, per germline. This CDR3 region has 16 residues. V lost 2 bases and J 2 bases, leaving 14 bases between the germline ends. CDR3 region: CASSLGFAGSTDTQYF. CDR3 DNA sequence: TGTGCCAGCAGCTTAGGTTTTGCCGGGTCCACAGATACGCAGTATTTT.

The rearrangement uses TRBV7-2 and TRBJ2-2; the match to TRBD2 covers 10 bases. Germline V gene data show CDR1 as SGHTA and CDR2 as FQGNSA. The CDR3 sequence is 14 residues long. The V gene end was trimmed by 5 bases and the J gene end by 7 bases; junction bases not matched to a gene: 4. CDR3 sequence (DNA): TGTGCCAGCAGCCCAATAGCGGGGGGCGGGGAGCTGTTTTTT. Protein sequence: CASSPIAGGGELFF. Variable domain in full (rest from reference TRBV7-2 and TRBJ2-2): GAGVSQSPSNKVTEKGKDVELRCDPISGHTALYWYRQSLGQGLEFLIYFQGNSAPDKSGLPSDRFSAERTGGSVSTLTIQRTQQEDSAVYLCASSPIAGGGELFFGEGSRLTVL.

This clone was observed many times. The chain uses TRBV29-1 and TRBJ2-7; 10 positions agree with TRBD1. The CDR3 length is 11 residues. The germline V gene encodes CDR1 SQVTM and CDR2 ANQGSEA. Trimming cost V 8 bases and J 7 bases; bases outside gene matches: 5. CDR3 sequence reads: CSLRTGGEQYF. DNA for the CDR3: TGCAGCTTACGGACAGGGGGTGAGCAGTACTTC.

CDR3 residues: CASSLATGSSYNSPLHF. The CDR3 coding sequence is TGTGCCAGCAGTTTGGCGACAGGCAGCTCCTATAATTCACCCCTCCACTTT. The J gene is TRBJ1-6, the V gene TRBV28, with D possibly matching TRBD1 (6 bases). This CDR3 region has 17 residues. Per the germline V gene, CDR1 is MDHEN and CDR2 is SYDVKM. The V and J ends lost 3 bases and 0 bases respectively, with 12 bases between them.

The CDR3 is CASSPHEGVNTEAFF. CDR3 DNA sequence: TGTGCCAGCAGTCCGCACGAGGGCGTGAACACTGAAGCTTTCTTT. This chain uses TRBV6-5 with TRBJ1-1; D not resolved. The CDR3 has 15 residues. Trimming stripped 5 bases from V and 0 bases from J, with 13 bases between. Germline values: CDR1 MNHEY, CDR2 SVGAGI.

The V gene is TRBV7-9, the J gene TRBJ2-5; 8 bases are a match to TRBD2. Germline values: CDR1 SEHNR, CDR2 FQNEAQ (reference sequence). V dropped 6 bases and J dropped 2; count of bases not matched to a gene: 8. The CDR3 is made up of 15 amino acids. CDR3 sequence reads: CASSHRTSRQETQYF. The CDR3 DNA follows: TGTGCCAGCAGTCATAGGACTAGCAGACAAGAGACCCAGTACTTC.

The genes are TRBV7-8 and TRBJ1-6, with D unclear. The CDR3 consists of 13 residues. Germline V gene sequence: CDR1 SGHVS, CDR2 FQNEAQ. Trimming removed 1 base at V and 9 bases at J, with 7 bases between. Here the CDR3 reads CASSLGSGSPLHF. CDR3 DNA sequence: TGTGCCAGCAGCTTAGGGTCAGGTTCACCCCTCCACTTT.

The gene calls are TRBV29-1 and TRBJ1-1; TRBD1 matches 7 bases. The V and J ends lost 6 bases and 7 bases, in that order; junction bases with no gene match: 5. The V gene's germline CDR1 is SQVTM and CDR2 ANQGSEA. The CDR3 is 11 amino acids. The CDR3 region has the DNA TGCAGCGTGACCGGGACAGATGAAGCTTTCTTT. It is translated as CSVTGTDEAFF.

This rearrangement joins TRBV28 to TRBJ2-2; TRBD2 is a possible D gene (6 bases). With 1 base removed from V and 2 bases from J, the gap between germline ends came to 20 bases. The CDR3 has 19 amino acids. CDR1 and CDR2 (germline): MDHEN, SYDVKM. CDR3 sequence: CASSLFIDGQGGNTGELFF. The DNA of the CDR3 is TGTGCCAGCAGTTTATTTATCGACGGGCAGGGAGGAAACACCGGGGAGCTGTTTTTT.

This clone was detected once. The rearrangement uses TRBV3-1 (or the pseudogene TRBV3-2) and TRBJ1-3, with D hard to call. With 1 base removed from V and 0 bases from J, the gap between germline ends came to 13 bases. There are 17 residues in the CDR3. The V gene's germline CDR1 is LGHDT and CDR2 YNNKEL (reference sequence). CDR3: CASSQGPALSSGNTIYF. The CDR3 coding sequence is TGTGCCAGCAGCCAAGGCCCCGCGCTTAGCTCTGGAAACACCATATATTTT.

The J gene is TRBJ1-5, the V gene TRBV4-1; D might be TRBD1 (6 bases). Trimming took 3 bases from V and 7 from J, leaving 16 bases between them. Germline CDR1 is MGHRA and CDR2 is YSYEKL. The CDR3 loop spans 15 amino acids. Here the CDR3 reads CASSQTIQGGQPQHF. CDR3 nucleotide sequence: TGCGCCAGCAGCCAGACGATACAGGGTGGGCAGCCCCAGCATTTT.

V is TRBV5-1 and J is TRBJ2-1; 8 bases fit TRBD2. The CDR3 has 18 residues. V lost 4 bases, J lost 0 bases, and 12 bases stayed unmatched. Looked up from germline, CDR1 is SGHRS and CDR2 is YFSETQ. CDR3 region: CASSHPLIAGLSYNEQFF. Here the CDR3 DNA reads TGCGCCAGCAGCCATCCTCTTATAGCGGGGCTCTCCTACAATGAGCAGTTCTTC.

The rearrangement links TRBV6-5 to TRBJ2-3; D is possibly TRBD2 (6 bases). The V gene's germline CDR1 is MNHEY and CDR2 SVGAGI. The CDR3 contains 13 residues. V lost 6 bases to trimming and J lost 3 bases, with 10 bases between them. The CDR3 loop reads CASRPAGTDTQYF. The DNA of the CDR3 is TGTGCCAGCAGGCCTGCGGGGACAGATACGCAGTATTTT.

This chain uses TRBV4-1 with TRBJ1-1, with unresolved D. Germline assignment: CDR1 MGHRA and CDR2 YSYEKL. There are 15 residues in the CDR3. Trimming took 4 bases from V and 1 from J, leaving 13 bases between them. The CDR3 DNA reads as TGCGCCAGCAGCCGGACTTTCCGGGAGAACACTGAAGCTTTCTTT. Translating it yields CASSRTFRENTEAFF.

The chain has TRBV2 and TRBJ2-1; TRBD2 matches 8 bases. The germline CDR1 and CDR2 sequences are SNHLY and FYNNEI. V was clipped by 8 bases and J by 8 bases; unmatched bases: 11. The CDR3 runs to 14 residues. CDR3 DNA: TGTGCCAGCGGGCCGGGACTAGTCCCCTATGAGCAGTTCTTC. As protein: CASGPGLVPYEQFF.

The CDR3 protein is CASSHPGQETQYF. The CDR3 region has the DNA TGCGCCAGCAGCCACCCGGGCCAAGAGACCCAGTACTTC. The chain recombines TRBV4-1 with TRBJ2-5; no reliable D call. Trimming pared 3 bases from V and 1 base from J, leaving 6 bases between. CDR3 size: 13 residues. CDR1 is MGHRA and CDR2 is YSYEKL in the germline V gene.

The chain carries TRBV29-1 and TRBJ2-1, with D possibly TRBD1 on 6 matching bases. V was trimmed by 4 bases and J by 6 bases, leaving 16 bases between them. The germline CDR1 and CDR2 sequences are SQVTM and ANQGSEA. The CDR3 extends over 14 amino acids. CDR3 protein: CSVVGHGIGNEQFF. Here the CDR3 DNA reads TGCAGCGTTGTGGGACACGGGATAGGCAATGAGCAGTTCTTC.

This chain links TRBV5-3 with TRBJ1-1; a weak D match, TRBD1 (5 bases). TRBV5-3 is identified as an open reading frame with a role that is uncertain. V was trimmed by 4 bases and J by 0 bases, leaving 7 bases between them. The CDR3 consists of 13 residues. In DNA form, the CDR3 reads TGTGCCAGAAGCAAGACAGTGAACACTGAAGCTTTCTTT. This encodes CARSKTVNTEAFF.